Presented here are 4 T cell receptor beta chains from one specimen sequenced in a study of cytomegalovirus exposure and HLA in healthy donors. Profiling relied on immunoSEQ multiplex PCR, and the TCRdb table lists in-frame clones only, not all of them. In the table there are 97,000 or so clones, over 85% of which are singletons. The specimen sequenced was PBMCs. These receptors came from a woman aged 18-29 years in good health and CMV-seronegative.

The rearrangement uses TRBV29-1 and TRBJ2-7; 11 bases fit TRBD2. Germline V gene data show CDR1 as SQVTM and CDR2 as ANQGSEA. CDR3 length: 14 residues. V lost 4 bases, J lost 1 base, and 3 bases stayed unmatched. In DNA form, the CDR3 reads TGCAGCGTTGGGATAGCGGGAGGGTCCTACGAGCAGTACTTC. It specifies CSVGIAGGSYEQYF.

V gene TRBV11-2 combines with J gene TRBJ2-7; a possible D gene is TRBD1 (6 bases). This CDR3 contains 15 residues. Germline V gives CDR1 SGHAT, CDR2 FQNNGV. The V gene lost 1 base and the J gene lost 6 bases, with 16 bases spanning the gap. This CDR3 is CASSLGRLGAGEQYF. As DNA, the CDR3 is TGTGCCAGCAGCTTAGGTCGTCTGGGGGCCGGCGAGCAGTACTTC.

This rearrangement joins TRBV19 to TRBJ1-4; D gene uncertain. The germline V gene has CDR1 LNHDA and CDR2 SQIVND (reference sequence). Trimming took off 6 bases at V and 8 bases at J, with 13 bases between the two ends. This CDR3 is built from 13 residues. The CDR3: CASRHVGKEKLFF. In DNA, the CDR3 is TGTGCCAGTAGGCATGTCGGGAAGGAAAAACTGTTTTTT.

V is TRBV2 and J is TRBJ1-5; D unclear. CDR1 is SNHLY and CDR2 is FYNNEI in the germline V gene. Trimming took off 7 bases at V and 2 bases at J, with 12 bases between the two ends. This CDR3 is built from 14 residues. In DNA form, the CDR3 reads TGTGCCAGCACCCGCGGCGGGGGCAATCAGCCCCAGCATTTT. As protein: CASTRGGGNQPQHF.